The source of this TCR beta chain is a study of blood T cell repertoires in COVID-19. Study details: The cDNA or gDNA used as material had been derived from T cells, B-cell-depleted T cells, or PBMCs.

In the study's own analysis: Using reference gene primer amplification, nucleated cell counts were estimated. Data came from immunoSEQ multiplex PCR; TCRdb stores just in-frame clones and leaves some out. The V and J calls and clone size were taken over from that table, and D and trimming were inferred from the DNA. The table lists around 64,000 clones, about 90% of them singletons. This CDR3 has 13 amino acids. V was shortened by 7 bases and J by 8 bases, with 14 bases between the two germline ends. Germline lookup yields CDR1 MNHEY and CDR2 SVGAGI. V gene TRBV6-5 combines with J gene TRBJ1-4; possibly TRBD1 for D (6 bases). This TCR derives from a man aged 50-59 years with active COVID-19. The sequencing input was peripheral blood. CDR3 protein: CASMGQGREKLFF. The DNA for the CDR3 is TGTGCCAGCATGGGGCAGGGGCGCGAAAAACTGTTTTTT.